What follows are 5 T cell receptor beta chains derived from one specimen sequenced in a study of radiation and T cells in renal cell carcinoma. Treatment meaning: 15 Gy SBRT to primary tumor, nephrectomy 4 weeks later. Sequenced by immunoSEQ multiplex PCR; TCRdb stores in-frame clones only, minus some. This table has 18,000 or so clones, about 54% appearing once. The input for sequencing was tumor tissue, taken from a patient whose treatment included radiotherapy and nephrectomy. Every receptor here comes from a man aged 50 to 59 with renal cell carcinoma.

By proportion, this clone is medium-sized. CDR3 loop: CASSLRGVNTEAFF. In DNA, the CDR3 is TGTGCCAGCAGCTTAAGGGGCGTGAACACTGAAGCTTTCTTT. The V call is TRBV7-3, the J call TRBJ1-1; D is perhaps TRBD1 (5 bases). The CDR3 runs 14 residues. Germline CDR1 and CDR2: SGHTA and FQGTGA. Trimming removed 1 base at V and 0 bases at J, with 6 bases between.

The rearrangement joins TRBV29-1 to TRBJ1-1; no definite D call. The CDR3 spans 11 residues. The V gene lost 5 bases and the J gene lost 4 bases, with 8 bases spanning the gap. Germline lookup yields CDR1 SQVTM and CDR2 ANQGSEA. CDR3 nucleotides: TGCAGCGTTTTCGGGGTCACTGAAGCTTTCTTT. Protein sequence: CSVFGVTEAFF.

V usage is TRBV27 and J usage is TRBJ2-7; D is undetermined. The germline V gene has CDR1 MNHEY and CDR2 SMNVEV (reference sequence). Trimming shortened V by 5 bases and J by 1 base, and 12 bases separated the two germline ends. The CDR3 covers 14 residues. CDR3 in DNA: TGTGCCAGCAGTCCCCGCTTCTCGTCCTACGAGCAGTACTTC. It translates to CASSPRFSSYEQYF.

The gene calls are TRBV7-2 and TRBJ1-5, with 7 positions matching TRBD1. The germline gives CDR1 SGHTA, CDR2 FQGNSA. The CDR3 length is 14 residues. Trimming removed 5 bases from V and 2 bases from J; junction bases left unmatched: 3. The CDR3 nucleotides are TGTGCCAGCAGCCTCGGGACAGGCAATCAGCCCCAGCATTTT. It codes for CASSLGTGNQPQHF.

The V gene is TRBV6-6, the J gene TRBJ2-5; 10 bases agree with TRBD1. From germline, CDR1 is MNHNY and CDR2 SVGAGI (reference sequence). V was clipped by 1 base and J by 5 bases; unmatched bases: 7. This CDR3 has 16 amino acids. The chain's CDR3 is CASSYLESDRGETQYF. The CDR3 DNA reads as TGTGCCAGCAGTTACTTGGAATCGGACAGGGGGGAGACCCAGTACTTC.